A single sample is the source of the 2 T cell receptor beta chains below, sequenced in a study of long-term antiretroviral therapy in people with HIV (dated by TCRdb to the early 2020s). The immunoSEQ hsTCRB v3.0 assay was used at survey level resolution to sequence the TRB variable region. The table was pulled from immuneACCESS by TCRdb, which kept in-frame rearrangements only. Such tables lose some clones; where checked, under half of the loss comes from unresolved V genes, and the rest has no known cause. Here the sample has 16,000 or so clones; about 88% occur a single time. About 5.2% of the sample is in the top ten clones. The sample consisted of unsorted PBMCs, taken 0.5 years after starting antiretroviral therapy. These receptor sequences come from a woman aged 40 to 55 with HIV.

The chain has TRBV19 and TRBJ2-3, with D possibly TRBD2 on 6 matching bases. The CDR3 length is 13 residues. Germline V gene lookup returns CDR1 LNHDA and CDR2 SQIVND (reference sequence). V gave up 5 bases and J gave up 3 bases, with 9 bases separating them. Here the CDR3 DNA reads TGTGCCAGTAGTTTGGGGGGTACAGATACGCAGTATTTT. This codes for CASSLGGTDTQYF.

This clone was detected only a few times. The chain uses TRBV7-9 and TRBJ2-7; D remains unclear. The CDR3 length is 11 residues. The germline CDR1 and CDR2 sequences are SEHNR and FQNEAQ (reference sequence). Trimming took 3 bases from V and 3 from J, leaving 3 bases between them. CDR3 sequence: CASSFSYEQYF. The CDR3 bases are TGTGCCAGCAGCTTCAGCTACGAGCAGTACTTC.